The sequence of this T cell receptor (beta chain) was determined in a study of control samples from healthy donors and cancer patients. Only in-frame clones appear in the TCRdb table, and some are missing; sequencing was by immunoSEQ multiplex PCR. The repertoire has about 31,000 clones, 94% of them found once; the top ten carry about 6.9%. The sequenced sample consisted of blood. This receptor was taken from a man in his 60s in good health.

CDR3 in amino acids: CASSYSNRAIEAFF. CDR3 coding DNA: TGTGCCAGCAGTTACTCGAATAGGGCTATTGAAGCTTTCTTT. The V and J genes are TRBV6-5 and TRBJ1-1; D remains ambiguous. The CDR3 runs to 14 residues. From germline, CDR1 is MNHEY and CDR2 SVGAGI. V dropped 0 bases and J dropped 7 bases, with 12 bases sitting between them.